The subject of this entry is one T cell receptor (beta chain). Antigen specificity is unknown. These data come from a study of glioma-infiltrating T cells. General observations from the study: Above-expected tissue-blood divergence occurred in all gliomas, most in low-grade ones. CDR3 overlap between tissue and blood was very small.

The CDR3 covers 20 residues. Germline CDR1 and CDR2: MNHEY and SVGEGT. The germline V and J ends were trimmed by 5 bases and 1 base, with 27 bases remaining between them. Using RNA template, CDR3s of TCR alpha and beta were amplified with iRepertoire arm-PCR. Input was roughly 85-450 ng of tissue mRNA or PBMC total RNA. A single record per CDR3 protein comes from TCRdb applying MiXCR to the multiplex PCR reads. This table has around 130,000 distinct CDR3 sequences, around a quarter appearing once. The clonotype comes from a human donor with low-grade glioma or glioblastoma, undergoing nonglioma brain surgery, or in good health (not recorded which). The chain joins TRBV6-2 or TRBV6-3 to TRBJ1-3; TRBD1 might be the D (6 bases). What was sequenced was glioma tissue, nonneoplastic brain tissue, or PBMCs (not recorded which). DNA of the CDR3: TGTGCCAGCAGTGACCAGCGGGGGGGGGCCAGGTCCTCTTCTGGAAACACCATATATTTT. It yields the protein CASSDQRGGARSSSGNTIYF.